These T cell receptor beta chains were read from a single sample in a study of low-dose radiotherapy and immunotherapy resistance in tumors. TCRdb re-derived calls from the reads in MiXCR, one entry per CDR3 protein. The table lists 60,000 or so distinct CDR3 sequences, around 23% of them singletons. Specimen: PBMCs, collected after low-dose radiotherapy plus immunotherapy. The receptors come from a male donor with prostate cancer. CDR3s include the opening cysteine and the closing phenylalanine or tryptophan. Each record gives: J gene, CDR3 length, clone size, D gene, V gene, CDR3 protein, CDR3 DNA. A D gene is named only where the DNA matches it firmly. Clone size, where shown, is once, few, many, or a class for clones that have expanded.

>TRBJ1-1|14|many|-|TRBV19
CASIDSPGITEAFF
TGTGCCAGTATAGATTCTCCAGGCATCACTGAAGCTTTCTTT
>TRBJ2-7|14|many|-|TRBV20-1
CSAPKQGGDYEQYF
TGCAGTGCACCCAAACAGGGGGGGGACTACGAGCAGTACTTC
>TRBJ2-5|14|-|-|TRBV5-8
CASSPSSVQETQYF
TGTGCCAGCAGCCCGTCGTCGGTTCAAGAGACCCAGTACTTC
>TRBJ2-7|13|many|-|TRBV27
CASSANPSYEQYF
TGTGCCAGCAGTGCCAATCCCTCCTACGAGCAGTACTTC
>TRBJ2-5|13|-|TRBD1|TRBV6-2/TRBV6-3
CASSPGGRKTQYF
TGTGCCAGCAGTCCAGGGGGCAGAAAGACCCAGTACTTC
>TRBJ2-3|15|-|-|TRBV7-2
CASSLSGLFVDTQYF
TGTGCCAGCAGCTTAAGCGGACTGTTCGTAGATACGCAGTATTTT
>TRBJ2-1|16|-|-|TRBV4-2
CASSQEGWPQGGEQFF
TGTGCCAGCAGCCAAGAAGGGTGGCCCCAAGGTGGGGAGCAGTTCTTC
>TRBJ2-7|13|-|-|TRBV25-1
CASSENPGSEQYF
TGTGCCAGCAGTGAGAATCCGGGTTCCGAGCAGTACTTC
>TRBJ1-1|13|many|-|TRBV28
CASSLAGHREAFF
TGTGCCAGCAGTTTGGCGGGGCACCGTGAAGCTTTCTTT
>TRBJ1-1|13|once|-|TRBV28
CASSGLVTANAFF
TGTGCCAGCAGTGGGCTGGTGACAGCTAATGCTTTCTTT
>TRBJ1-2|11|many|-|TRBV25-1
CASSESYGYTF
TGTGCCAGCAGTGAATCCTATGGCTACACCTTC
>TRBJ2-5|11|-|-|TRBV18
CASSPRETQYF
TGTGCCAGCTCACCCCGAGAGACCCAGTACTTC
>TRBJ2-7|15|-|-|TRBV6-5
CASIPDPEKAYEQYF
TGTGCCAGCATTCCCGACCCGGAAAAAGCCTACGAGCAGTACTTC
>TRBJ1-2|16|-|-|TRBV7-9
CASSLDMRLQSDGYTF
TGTGCCAGCAGCCTAGATATGAGACTCCAGAGCGATGGCTACACCTTC
>TRBJ2-1|15|many|-|TRBV18
CASSPQGPPANEQFF
TGTGCCAGCTCACCTCAGGGACCCCCTGCCAATGAGCAGTTCTTC
>TRBJ1-2|14|-|TRBD1|TRBV6-2/TRBV6-3
CASSDRDRGSGYTF
TGTGCCAGCAGTGACCGGGACAGGGGAAGTGGCTACACCTTC
>TRBJ2-1|15|many|-|TRBV18
CASSPPEISYNEQFF
TGTGCCAGCTCCCCCCCGGAAATCTCCTACAATGAGCAGTTCTTC
>TRBJ2-2|15|many|TRBD1|TRBV10-3
CAITVDRENTGELFF
TGTGCCATCACCGTAGACAGGGAGAACACCGGGGAGCTGTTTTTT
>TRBJ2-6|17|many|TRBD1|TRBV5-5
CASSLWTGPSGANVLTF
TGTGCCAGCAGCTTATGGACAGGCCCCTCTGGGGCCAACGTCCTGACTTTC
>TRBJ1-5|15|many|TRBD1|TRBV27
CASSSGTGVVQPQHF
TGTGCCAGCAGTTCCGGGACAGGGGTGGTTCAGCCCCAGCATTTT
>TRBJ2-5|16|many|-|TRBV24-1
CATSDYIRTGRETQYF
TGTGCCACCAGTGATTACATCCGTACGGGCCGGGAGACCCAGTACTTC
>TRBJ1-3|14|medium-sized|-|TRBV28
CASSTESSGNTIYF
TGTGCCAGCAGTACAGAGAGCTCTGGAAACACCATATATTTT
>TRBJ2-1|12|many|TRBD2|TRBV5-6
CASSKGTSEQFF
TGTGCCAGCAGCAAAGGGACTAGTGAGCAGTTCTTC
>TRBJ1-1|13|once|-|TRBV28
CASSIQGGTEAFF
TGTGCCAGCAGCATTCAGGGCGGGACTGAAGCTTTCTTT
>TRBJ2-3|16|many|TRBD2|TRBV6-2/TRBV6-3
CASSYRLAGVADTQYF
TGTGCCAGCAGTTACCGGCTAGCGGGAGTAGCAGATACGCAGTATTTT
>TRBJ2-1|15|-|TRBD1|TRBV25-1
CASSKGGYPENEQFF
TGTGCCAGCAGTAAAGGGGGCTATCCTGAAAATGAGCAGTTCTTC